Listed below are T cell receptor beta chains from one sample, sequenced in a study of CD8 T cells in ankylosing spondylitis. TCRdb reanalysed the 5' RACE reads using MiXCR and keeps one entry per CDR3 protein. The data contain approximately 90,000 distinct CDR3 sequences, 7.5% to 9% of them singletons. The sample taken for sequencing was blood, either unsorted or a sorted T cell fraction (not recorded which). Receptors were obtained from a male donor with ankylosing spondylitis or in good health (not recorded which). CDR3s include the opening cysteine and the closing phenylalanine or tryptophan. A D gene is named only where the DNA matches it firmly. Size is omitted from some rows. Given values are once, few, many or a class for expanded clones.

-	TRBV7-8	TRBJ2-1	-	CASSLGLTYTKFF	TGTGCCAGCAGCTTAGGACTGACCTACACAAAGTTCTTC
many	TRBV12-5	TRBJ2-7	-	CASGPLMHEQYF	TGTGCTAGTGGCCCCTTGATGCACGAGCAGTACTTC
many	TRBV4-3	TRBJ2-3	-	CASSQVWTDTQYF	TGCGCCAGCAGCCAAGTTTGGACAGATACGCAGTATTTT
many	TRBV19	TRBJ2-4	-	CASTGTSDIQYF	TGTGCCAGTACCGGGACCTCGGACATTCAGTACTTC
many	TRBV12-3/TRBV12-4	TRBJ1-1	-	CASSLGTALTEAFF	TGTGCCAGCAGTTTAGGGACAGCGCTCACTGAAGCTTTCTTT
few	TRBV5-4	TRBJ2-7	-	CASSSGLRSYEQYF	TGTGCCAGCAGCTCCGGGCTCCGCTCCTACGAGCAGTACTTC
many	TRBV20-1	TRBJ2-3	-	CSARDLRRGDTQYF	TGCAGTGCTAGAGATCTCCGCCGTGGAGATACGCAGTATTTT
many	TRBV12-3/TRBV12-4	TRBJ1-2	-	CASSNEIGGYTF	TGTGCCAGTTCAAATGAGATCGGTGGCTACACCTTC
many	TRBV12-3/TRBV12-4	TRBJ1-1	-	CASSGVFEAFF	TGTGCCAGCAGTGGGGTGTTCGAAGCTTTCTTT
many	TRBV11-2	TRBJ2-1	TRBD1	CASTSMLRTGLNEQFF	TGTGCCAGCACCTCAATGCTAAGGACAGGGTTGAATGAGCAGTTCTTC
many	TRBV27	TRBJ2-7	-	CASSYQGSSYEQYF	TGTGCCAGCAGTTATCAGGGGAGCTCCTACGAGCAGTACTTC
many	TRBV12-3/TRBV12-4	TRBJ2-2	-	CASSSPRLPDTGELFF	TGTGCCAGCAGTTCCCCCCGGCTGCCCGATACCGGGGAGCTGTTTTTT